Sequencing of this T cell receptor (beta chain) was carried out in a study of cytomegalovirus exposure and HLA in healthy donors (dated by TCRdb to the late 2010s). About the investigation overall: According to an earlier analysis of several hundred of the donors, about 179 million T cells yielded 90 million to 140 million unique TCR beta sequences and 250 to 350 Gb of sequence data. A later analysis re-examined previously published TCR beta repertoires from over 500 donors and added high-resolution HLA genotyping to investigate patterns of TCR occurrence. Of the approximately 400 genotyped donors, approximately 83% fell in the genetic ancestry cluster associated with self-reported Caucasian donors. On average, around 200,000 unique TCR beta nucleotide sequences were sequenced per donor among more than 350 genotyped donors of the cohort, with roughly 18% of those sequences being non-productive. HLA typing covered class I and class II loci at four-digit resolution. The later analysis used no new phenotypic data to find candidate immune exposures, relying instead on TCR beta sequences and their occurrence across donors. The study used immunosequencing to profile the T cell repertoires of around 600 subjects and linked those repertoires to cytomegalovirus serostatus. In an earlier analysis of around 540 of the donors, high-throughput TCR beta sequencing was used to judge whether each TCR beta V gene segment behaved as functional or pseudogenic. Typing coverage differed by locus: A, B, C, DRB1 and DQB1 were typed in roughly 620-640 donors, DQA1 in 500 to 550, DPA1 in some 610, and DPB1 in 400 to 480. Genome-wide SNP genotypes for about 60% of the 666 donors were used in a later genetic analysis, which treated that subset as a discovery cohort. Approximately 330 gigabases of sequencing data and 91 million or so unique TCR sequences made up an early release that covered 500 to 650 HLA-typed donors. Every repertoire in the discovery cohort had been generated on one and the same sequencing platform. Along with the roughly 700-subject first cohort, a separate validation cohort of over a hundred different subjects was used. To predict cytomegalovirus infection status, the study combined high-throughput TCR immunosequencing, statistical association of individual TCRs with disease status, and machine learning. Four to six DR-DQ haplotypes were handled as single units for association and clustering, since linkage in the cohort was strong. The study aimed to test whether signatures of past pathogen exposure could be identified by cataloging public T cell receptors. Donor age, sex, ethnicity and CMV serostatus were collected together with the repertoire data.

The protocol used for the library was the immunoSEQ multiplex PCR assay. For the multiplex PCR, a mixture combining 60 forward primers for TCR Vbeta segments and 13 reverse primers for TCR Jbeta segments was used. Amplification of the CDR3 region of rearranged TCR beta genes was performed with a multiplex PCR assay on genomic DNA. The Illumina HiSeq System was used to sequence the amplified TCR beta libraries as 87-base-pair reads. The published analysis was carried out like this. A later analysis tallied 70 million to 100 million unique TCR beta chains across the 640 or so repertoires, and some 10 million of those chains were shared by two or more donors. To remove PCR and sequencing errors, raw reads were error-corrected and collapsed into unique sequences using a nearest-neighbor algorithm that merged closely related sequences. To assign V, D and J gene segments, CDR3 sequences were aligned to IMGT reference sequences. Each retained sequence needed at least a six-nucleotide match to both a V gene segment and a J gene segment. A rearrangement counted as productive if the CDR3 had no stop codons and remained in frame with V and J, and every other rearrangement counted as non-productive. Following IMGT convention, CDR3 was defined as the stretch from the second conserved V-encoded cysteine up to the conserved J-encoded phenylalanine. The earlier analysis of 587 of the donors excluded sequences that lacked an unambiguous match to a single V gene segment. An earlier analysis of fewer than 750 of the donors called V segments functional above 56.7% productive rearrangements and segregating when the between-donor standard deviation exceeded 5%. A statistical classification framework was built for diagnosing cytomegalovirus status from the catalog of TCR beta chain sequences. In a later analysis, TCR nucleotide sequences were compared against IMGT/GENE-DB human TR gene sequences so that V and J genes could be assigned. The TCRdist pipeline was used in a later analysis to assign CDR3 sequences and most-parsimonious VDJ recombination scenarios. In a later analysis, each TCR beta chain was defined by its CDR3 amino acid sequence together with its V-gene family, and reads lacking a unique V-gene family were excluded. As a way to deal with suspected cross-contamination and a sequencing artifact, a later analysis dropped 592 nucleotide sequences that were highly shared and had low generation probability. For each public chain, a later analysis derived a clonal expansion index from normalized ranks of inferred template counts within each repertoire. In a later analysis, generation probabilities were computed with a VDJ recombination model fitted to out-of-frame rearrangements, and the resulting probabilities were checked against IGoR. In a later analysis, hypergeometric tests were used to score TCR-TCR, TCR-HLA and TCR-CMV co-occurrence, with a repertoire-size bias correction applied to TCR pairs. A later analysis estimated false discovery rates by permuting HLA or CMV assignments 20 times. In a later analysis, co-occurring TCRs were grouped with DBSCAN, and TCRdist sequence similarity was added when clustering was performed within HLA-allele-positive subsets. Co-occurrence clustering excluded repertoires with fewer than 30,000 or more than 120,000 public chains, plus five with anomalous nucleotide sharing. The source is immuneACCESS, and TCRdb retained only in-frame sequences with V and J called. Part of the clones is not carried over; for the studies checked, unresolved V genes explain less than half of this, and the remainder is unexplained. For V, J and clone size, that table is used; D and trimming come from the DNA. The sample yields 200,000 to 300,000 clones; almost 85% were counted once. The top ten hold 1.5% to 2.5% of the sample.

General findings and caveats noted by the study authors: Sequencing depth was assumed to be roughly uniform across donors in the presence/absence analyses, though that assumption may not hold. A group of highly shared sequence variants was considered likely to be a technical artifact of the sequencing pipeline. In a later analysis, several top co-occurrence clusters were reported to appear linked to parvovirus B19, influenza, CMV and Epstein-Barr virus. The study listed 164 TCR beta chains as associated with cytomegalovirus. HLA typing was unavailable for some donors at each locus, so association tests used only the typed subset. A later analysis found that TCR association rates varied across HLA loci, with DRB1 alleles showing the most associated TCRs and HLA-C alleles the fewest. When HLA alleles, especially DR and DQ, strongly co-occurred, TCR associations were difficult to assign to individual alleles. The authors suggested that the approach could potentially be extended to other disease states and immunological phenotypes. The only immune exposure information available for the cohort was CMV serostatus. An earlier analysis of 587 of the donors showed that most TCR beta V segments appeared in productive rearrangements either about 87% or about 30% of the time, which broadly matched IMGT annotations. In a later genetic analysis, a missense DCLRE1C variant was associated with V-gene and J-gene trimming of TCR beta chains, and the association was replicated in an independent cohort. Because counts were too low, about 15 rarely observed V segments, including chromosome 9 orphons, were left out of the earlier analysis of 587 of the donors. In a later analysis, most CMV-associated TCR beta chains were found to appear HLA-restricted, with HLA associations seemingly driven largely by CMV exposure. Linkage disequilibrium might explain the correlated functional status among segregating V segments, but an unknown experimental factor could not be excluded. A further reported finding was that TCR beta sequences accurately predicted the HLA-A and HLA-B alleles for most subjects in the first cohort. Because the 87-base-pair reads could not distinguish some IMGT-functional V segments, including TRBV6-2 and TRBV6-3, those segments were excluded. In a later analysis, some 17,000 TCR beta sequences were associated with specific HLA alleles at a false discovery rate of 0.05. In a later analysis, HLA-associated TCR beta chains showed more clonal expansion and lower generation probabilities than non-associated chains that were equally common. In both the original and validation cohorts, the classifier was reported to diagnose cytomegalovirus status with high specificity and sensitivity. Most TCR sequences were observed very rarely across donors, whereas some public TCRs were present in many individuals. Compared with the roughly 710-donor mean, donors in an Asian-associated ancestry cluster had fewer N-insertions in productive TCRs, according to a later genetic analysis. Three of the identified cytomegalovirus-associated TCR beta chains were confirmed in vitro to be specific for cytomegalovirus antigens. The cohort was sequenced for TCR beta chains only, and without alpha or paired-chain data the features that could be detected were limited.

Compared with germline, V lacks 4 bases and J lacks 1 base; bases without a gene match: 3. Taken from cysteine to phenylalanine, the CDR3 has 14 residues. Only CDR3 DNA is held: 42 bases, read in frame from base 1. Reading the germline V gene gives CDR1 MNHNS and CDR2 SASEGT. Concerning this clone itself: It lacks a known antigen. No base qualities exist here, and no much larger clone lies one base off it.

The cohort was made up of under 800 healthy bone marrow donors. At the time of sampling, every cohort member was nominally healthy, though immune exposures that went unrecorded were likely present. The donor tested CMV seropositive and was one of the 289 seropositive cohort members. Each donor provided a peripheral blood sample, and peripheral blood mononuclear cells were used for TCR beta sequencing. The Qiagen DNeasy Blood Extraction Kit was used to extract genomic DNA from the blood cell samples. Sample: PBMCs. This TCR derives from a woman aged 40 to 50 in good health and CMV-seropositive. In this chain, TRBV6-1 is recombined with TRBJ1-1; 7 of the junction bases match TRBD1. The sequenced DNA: TGTGCCAGCAGTGTCTCAGGGGGGAACACTGAAGCTTTCTTT. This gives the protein CASSVSGGNTEAFF.